A single sample gave rise to the 30 T cell receptor beta chains below, sequenced in a study of graft-versus-host responses after intestinal transplantation. Processed graft tissue released its intraepithelial and lamina propria lymphocytes. Method: immunoSEQ multiplex PCR; TCRdb's copy keeps in-frame clones and lacks some. The table shows roughly 27,000 clones, with 80% occurring only once. The sample consisted of ileum tissue, taken 98 days after intestinal transplantation. The receptors originated from a human patient who received an intestinal transplant, so some T cells may come from the graft donor.

This rearrangement joins TRBV5-6 to TRBJ1-2; D uncertain. V lost 0 bases and J lost 8, with 8 bases in between. The CDR3 is 12 residues long. Germline CDR1 reads SGHDT; CDR2 reads YYEEEE. CDR3 amino acids: CASSLGHPGYTF. CDR3 sequence (DNA): TGTGCCAGCAGCTTGGGGCACCCGGGCTACACCTTC.

The chain links TRBV15 to TRBJ2-6; 7 bases align to TRBD1. The germline V gene encodes CDR1 LNHNV and CDR2 YYDKDF (reference sequence). This CDR3 comprises 19 residues. Trimming at V came to 6 bases and at J to 0 bases, leaving 14 bases not matched to a gene. The CDR3 bases are TGTGCCACCAGGAACGAGACAGGGCCTGATGTCTCTGGGGCCAACGTCCTGACTTTC. Translating gives CATRNETGPDVSGANVLTF.

The chain couples TRBV4-2 to TRBJ2-1; D possibly corresponds to TRBD2 (7 bases). Trimming stripped 4 bases from V and 2 bases from J, with 12 bases between. The CDR3 covers 15 residues. Germline loops: CDR1 LGHNA, CDR2 YNFKEQ. This CDR3 is CASSRRGAAYNEQFF. The CDR3 region has the DNA TGTGCCAGCAGCCGCCGGGGGGCGGCCTACAATGAGCAGTTCTTC.

This clone was detected a few times. The chain links TRBV9 to TRBJ1-1; 7 nucleotides agree with TRBD1. CDR1 SGDLS and CDR2 YYNGEE come from the germline V gene. CDR3 length: 16 residues. V shed 0 bases and J 2 bases; nucleotides not matched to a gene: 7. CDR3 region: CASSVEGTASNTEAFF. DNA of the CDR3: TGTGCCAGCAGCGTAGAAGGGACAGCCTCCAACACTGAAGCTTTCTTT.

V usage is TRBV27 and J usage is TRBJ2-1; D is unresolved. V was trimmed by 0 bases and J by 5 bases, leaving 11 bases between them. The CDR3 totals 15 residues. Germline CDR1 reads MNHEY; CDR2 reads SMNVEV (reference sequence). The CDR3 nucleotides read TGTGCCAGCAGTTTATCAGGGATAGGTAACAATGAGCAGTTCTTC. Its protein product is CASSLSGIGNNEQFF.

In DNA form, the CDR3 reads TGCAGCGTTGAAGGACAGGAGATCCCGGGGGGGCAGTATTTT. The encoded protein is CSVEGQEIPGGQYF. V is TRBV29-1 and J is TRBJ2-3, with a possible D match to TRBD2 (7 bases). V was shortened by 1 base and J by 11 bases, with 19 bases between the two germline ends. Germline loops: CDR1 SQVTM, CDR2 ANQGSEA. The CDR3 runs to 14 residues.

This chain uses TRBV6-1 with TRBJ1-5, with D possibly matching TRBD1 (6 bases). V lost 8 bases to trimming and J lost 6 bases, with 17 bases between them. This CDR3 has 14 amino acids. Germline CDR1 reads MNHNS; CDR2 reads SASEGT. CDR3 bases: TGTGCCAGCCGCGGGACACAGGGAAGTCAGCCCCAGCATTTT. Translation: CASRGTQGSQPQHF.

The V gene is TRBV4-1, the J gene TRBJ1-1; 11 bases are a match to TRBD1. V trimming: 2 bases; J trimming: 4 bases; junction bases outside the gene matches: 6. Germline CDR1 MGHRA, CDR2 YSYEKL. There are 16 residues in the CDR3. This CDR3 is CASSQKAGTGGTEAFF. The CDR3 DNA reads TGCGCCAGCAGCCAAAAGGCCGGGACAGGGGGCACTGAAGCTTTCTTT.

This clone was recorded a few times. The genes are TRBV4-2 and TRBJ1-2; TRBD1 matches at 8 bases. Germline CDR1 is LGHNA and CDR2 is YNFKEQ. The CDR3 is made up of 17 amino acids. The J segment lost 3 bases and the V segment lost 2 bases, leaving 11 bases of the junction unmatched. For the CDR3, the DNA is TGTGCCAGCAGCCAAACATTATTCGGGGGACAGGACTATGGCTACACCTTC. Translation gives CASSQTLFGGQDYGYTF.

Details on this clone: Relative to the germline gene, one junction end is altered; a read error may explain this. Additional DNA sequences in this sample encode the identical CDR3. The chain's CDR3 is CASSLEGYEQYF. The CDR3, as DNA: TGCGCCAGCAGCTTGGAAGGCTACGAGCAGTACTTT. The V gene is TRBV5-1, the J gene TRBJ2-7, with no clear D. Germline-derived CDR1 and CDR2 are SGHRS and YFSETQ. The length of the CDR3 is 12 residues.

V and J are TRBV7-9 and TRBJ1-5; D gene ambiguous. The CDR3 runs 13 residues. The germline V gene has CDR1 SEHNR and CDR2 FQNEAQ (reference sequence). Trimming took off 6 bases at V and 4 bases at J, with 10 bases between the two ends. CDR3 bases: TGTGCCAGCAGGAGTTCAGGAAATCAGCCCCAGCATTTT. Encoded protein: CASRSSGNQPQHF. The complete variable domain, with remaining parts taken from reference TRBV7-9 and TRBJ1-5, reads DTGVSQNPRHKITKRGQNVTFRCDPISEHNRLYWYRQTLGQGPEFLTYFQNEAQLEKSRLLSDRFSAERPKGSFSTLEIQRTEQGDSAMYLCASRSSGNQPQHFGDGTRLSIL.

The chain combines TRBV11-1 with TRBJ2-3; D ambiguous. The V gene lost 2 bases and the J gene lost 1 base, with 16 bases spanning the gap. In germline, CDR1 is SGHAT, CDR2 FQDESV (reference sequence). The length of the CDR3 is 17 residues. CDR3 sequence (DNA): TGTGCCAGCAGCTTAAGAGCCGGTCAAGGAGGCACAGATACGCAGTATTTT. It codes for CASSLRAGQGGTDTQYF.

The J gene is TRBJ2-3, the V gene TRBV19, with TRBD2 identical over 7 bases. The CDR3 spans 13 residues. Trimming cost V 9 bases and J 0 bases; bases outside gene matches: 3. Per germline, CDR1 LNHDA and CDR2 SQIVND (reference sequence). The CDR3 region is CASSGASTDTQYF. Written as DNA, the CDR3 is TGTGCCAGCAGCGGGGCCAGCACAGATACGCAGTATTTT. Full variable domain (outside the CDR3, taken from reference TRBV19 and TRBJ2-3): DGGITQSPKYLFRKEGQNVTLSCEQNLNHDAMYWYRQDPGQGLRLIYYSQIVNDFQKGDIAEGYSVSREKKESFPLTVTSAQKNPTAFYLCASSGASTDTQYFGPGTRLTVL.

About this clone: The sample has other DNA sequences that encode this CDR3 too. J is TRBJ1-5 and V is TRBV9; TRBD1 might be the D (5 bases). Germline CDR1 SGDLS, CDR2 YYNGEE. V dropped 0 bases and J dropped 3 bases, with 10 bases sitting between them. CDR3 length: 15 amino acids. The CDR3 protein is CASSVDGGANQPQHF. CDR3 coding DNA: TGTGCCAGCAGCGTAGATGGAGGGGCCAATCAGCCCCAGCATTTT.

This clone was seen only once. The V call is TRBV7-8, the J call TRBJ2-5, with D perhaps matching TRBD1 (6 bases). V was clipped by 0 bases and J by 3 bases, with 17 bases between them. The length of the CDR3 is 17 residues. Per the germline V gene, CDR1 is SGHVS and CDR2 is FQNEAQ. Here the CDR3 reads CASSLAHRTVMKETQYF. The CDR3 coding sequence is TGTGCCAGCAGCTTAGCGCACAGGACAGTTATGAAAGAGACCCAGTACTTC. Supplemented by reference TRBV7-8 and TRBJ2-5, the full variable domain reads GAGVSQSPRYKVAKRGQDVALRCDPISGHVSLFWYQQALGQGPEFLTYFQNEAQLDKSGLPSDRFFAERPEGSVSTLKIQRTQQEDSAVYLCASSLAHRTVMKETQYFGPGTRLLVL.

J is TRBJ2-3 and V is TRBV4-2, with 8 positions matching TRBD2. With 7 bases clipped from V and 1 base from J, the junction kept 10 bases outside the gene matches. Germline CDR1 LGHNA, CDR2 YNFKEQ. The CDR3 is made up of 16 amino acids. CDR3 sequence: CASNLNGGGRTDTQYF. As DNA, the CDR3 is TGTGCCAGCAACCTAAACGGCGGGGGGCGCACAGATACGCAGTATTTT.

The sample holds one count of this clone. J is TRBJ2-4 and V is TRBV5-5, with D perhaps TRBD1 (6 bases). This CDR3 has 14 residues. V was trimmed by 0 bases and J by 4 bases, leaving 8 bases between them. The V gene's germline CDR1 is SGHKS and CDR2 YYEKEE (reference sequence). The CDR3 sequence: CASSLVTGKNIQYF. The CDR3 DNA follows: TGTGCCAGCAGCTTGGTAACAGGGAAAAACATTCAGTACTTC.

This clone has more than one count but fewer than ten. This chain uses TRBV28 with TRBJ1-1; weak D call: TRBD1 (6 bases). Looked up from germline, CDR1 is MDHEN and CDR2 is SYDVKM. Trimming cost V 3 bases and J 3 bases, with 14 bases left between them. This CDR3 has 15 residues. CDR3: CASSFNRARYTEAFF. The CDR3 bases are TGTGCCAGCAGTTTCAACAGGGCAAGATACACTGAAGCTTTCTTT.

The chain employs TRBV10-1 and TRBJ2-7, with 10 nucleotides matching TRBD1. V was pared by 0 bases and J by 5 bases, with 4 bases of the junction left unmatched. The CDR3 contains 15 residues. The V gene's germline CDR1 is WNHNN and CDR2 SYGVQD (reference sequence). Here the CDR3 reads CASSESGTGVNEQYF. The CDR3, as DNA: TGCGCCAGCAGTGAGTCCGGGACAGGGGTCAACGAGCAGTACTTC.

The chain couples TRBV30 to TRBJ1-3, with unresolved D. This CDR3 is 11 amino acids long. The ends were cut back, 2 bases at V and 6 bases at J, with 5 bases in the middle. CDR1 GTSNPN and CDR2 SVGIG come from the germline V gene (reference sequence). The CDR3 bases are TGTGCCTGGAGTCCCCCAAACACCATATATTTT. Translating gives CAWSPPNTIYF.

This clone was picked up a small number of times. The rearrangement uses TRBV28 and TRBJ1-1, with 7 bases fitting TRBD1. The germline gives CDR1 MDHEN, CDR2 SYDVKM. Trimming took 6 bases from V and 5 from J; bases not matched to a gene: 12. The CDR3 loop spans 15 amino acids. The CDR3 coding sequence is TGTGCCAGCAGCTTCTCCCGGGACAGATATACTGAAGCTTTCTTT. This gives the protein CASSFSRDRYTEAFF. Full variable domain (missing parts from reference TRBV28 and TRBJ1-1): DVKVTQSSRYLVKRTGEKVFLECVQDMDHENMFWYRQDPGLGLRLIYFSYDVKMKEKGDIPEGYSVSREKKERFSLILESASTNQTSMYLCASSFSRDRYTEAFFGQGTRLTVV.

The chain's CDR3 is CASSAGTASYTGELFF. The CDR3 DNA sequence: TGCGCCAGCAGCGCTGGGACAGCCTCTTACACCGGGGAGCTGTTTTTT. The genes are TRBV5-1 and TRBJ2-2; TRBD1 aligns across 7 bases. Germline CDR1 SGHRS, CDR2 YFSETQ. The CDR3 is 16 amino acids. The J segment lost 3 bases and the V segment lost 4 bases, leaving 9 bases of the junction unmatched.

J is TRBJ1-4 and V is TRBV4-1, with no clear D. V lost 2 bases and J 0 bases, leaving 13 bases between the germline ends. Looked up from germline, CDR1 is MGHRA and CDR2 is YSYEKL. The CDR3 runs to 17 residues. CDR3 amino acids: CASSQYVPTPTNEKLFF. DNA for the CDR3: TGCGCCAGCAGCCAATACGTTCCTACCCCAACTAATGAAAAACTGTTTTTT.

The CDR3 is CASSQDRGQSYEQYF. The CDR3 nucleotides are TGCGCCAGCAGCCAAGATCGCGGACAGTCTTACGAGCAGTACTTC. The chain has TRBV4-1 and TRBJ2-7, with D possibly being TRBD1 (6 bases). CDR3 length: 15 amino acids. The germline V and J ends were trimmed by 0 bases and 4 bases, with 13 bases remaining between them. Germline V gene data show CDR1 as MGHRA and CDR2 as YSYEKL.

The chain is built from TRBV28 and TRBJ1-5, with no clear D. Trimming cost V 2 bases and J 7 bases, with 15 bases left between them. From germline, CDR1 is MDHEN and CDR2 SYDVKM. CDR3 length equals 15 residues. The CDR3 sequence is CASSLPLASSQPQHF. CDR3 sequence (DNA): TGTGCCAGCAGTTTACCCCTCGCGTCGAGCCAGCCCCAGCATTTT.

The chain employs TRBV4-2 and TRBJ2-7; 8 bases agree with TRBD1. The CDR3 sequence is 15 residues long. The ends lost 0 bases at V and 2 bases at J; junction bases unmatched: 3. Germline V lookup: CDR1 LGHNA, CDR2 YNFKEQ. The CDR3 loop is CASSQDQGQAYEQYF. The CDR3 DNA reads as TGTGCCAGCAGCCAAGATCAGGGACAGGCCTACGAGCAGTACTTC.

The chain couples TRBV5-1 to TRBJ2-3; possibly TRBD1 or TRBD2 for D (5 bases each). CDR3 length: 14 amino acids. CDR1 is SGHRS, CDR2 YFSETQ, per germline. Trimming removed 4 bases from V and 4 bases from J, with 13 bases in between. The CDR3 nucleotides read TGCGCCAGCAGCATGGGCAGGGACCCAGATACGCAGTATTTT. It is translated as CASSMGRDPDTQYF.

This rearrangement joins TRBV25-1 to TRBJ1-5; D unclear. The CDR3 is 15 residues long. Per germline, CDR1 MGHDK and CDR2 SYGVNS. With 10 bases removed from V and 5 bases from J, the gap between germline ends came to 21 bases. The CDR3 sequence: CATQLEFLRDQPQHF. CDR3 in DNA: TGTGCCACCCAGTTGGAGTTTCTTAGGGATCAGCCCCAGCATTTT.

The chain joins TRBV27 to TRBJ2-3; 7 bases agree with TRBD1. The CDR3 consists of 16 residues. The ends lost 0 bases at V and 3 bases at J; junction bases unmatched: 6. Germline V gene sequence: CDR1 MNHEY, CDR2 SMNVEV (reference sequence). The CDR3 nucleotides are TGTGCCAGCAGTTTATCCCAGGGGGAAGGTACAGATACGCAGTATTTT. It translates to CASSLSQGEGTDTQYF.

CDR3 sequence (DNA): TGTGCCAGCAGTGAATTTACCGATTCACCCCTCCACTTT. It encodes CASSEFTDSPLHF. The J gene is TRBJ1-6, the V gene TRBV6-1; the D is unclear. Germline values: CDR1 MNHNS, CDR2 SASEGT. The ends were cut back, 2 bases at V and 8 bases at J, with 7 bases in the middle. This CDR3 is 13 amino acids long.